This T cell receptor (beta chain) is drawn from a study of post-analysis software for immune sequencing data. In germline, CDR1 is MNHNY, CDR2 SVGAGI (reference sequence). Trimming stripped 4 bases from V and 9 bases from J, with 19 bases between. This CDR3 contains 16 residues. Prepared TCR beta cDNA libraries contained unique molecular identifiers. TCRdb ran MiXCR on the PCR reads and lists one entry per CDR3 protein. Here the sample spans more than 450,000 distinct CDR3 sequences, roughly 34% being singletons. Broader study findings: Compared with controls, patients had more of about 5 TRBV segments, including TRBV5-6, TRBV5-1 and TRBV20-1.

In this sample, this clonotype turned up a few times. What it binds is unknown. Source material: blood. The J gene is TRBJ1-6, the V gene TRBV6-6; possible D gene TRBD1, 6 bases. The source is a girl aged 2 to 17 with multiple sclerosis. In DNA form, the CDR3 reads TGTGCCAGCAGTTGGAGTCCACAGGGTGCTAGTTCACCCCTCCACTTT. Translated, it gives CASSWSPQGASSPLHF.